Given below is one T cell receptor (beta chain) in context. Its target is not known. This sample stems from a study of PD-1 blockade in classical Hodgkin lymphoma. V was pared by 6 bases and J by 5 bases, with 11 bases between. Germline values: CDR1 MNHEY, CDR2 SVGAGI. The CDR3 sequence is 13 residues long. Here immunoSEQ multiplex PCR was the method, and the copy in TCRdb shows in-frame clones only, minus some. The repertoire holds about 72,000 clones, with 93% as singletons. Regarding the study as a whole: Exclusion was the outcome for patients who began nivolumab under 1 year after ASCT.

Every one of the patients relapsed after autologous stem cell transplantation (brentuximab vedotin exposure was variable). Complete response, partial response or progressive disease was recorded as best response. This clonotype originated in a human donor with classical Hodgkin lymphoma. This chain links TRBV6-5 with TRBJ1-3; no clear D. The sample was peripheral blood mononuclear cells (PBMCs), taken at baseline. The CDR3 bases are TGTGCCAGCAGCACGGGAGGGAGAAACACCATATATTTT. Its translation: CASSTGGRNTIYF.